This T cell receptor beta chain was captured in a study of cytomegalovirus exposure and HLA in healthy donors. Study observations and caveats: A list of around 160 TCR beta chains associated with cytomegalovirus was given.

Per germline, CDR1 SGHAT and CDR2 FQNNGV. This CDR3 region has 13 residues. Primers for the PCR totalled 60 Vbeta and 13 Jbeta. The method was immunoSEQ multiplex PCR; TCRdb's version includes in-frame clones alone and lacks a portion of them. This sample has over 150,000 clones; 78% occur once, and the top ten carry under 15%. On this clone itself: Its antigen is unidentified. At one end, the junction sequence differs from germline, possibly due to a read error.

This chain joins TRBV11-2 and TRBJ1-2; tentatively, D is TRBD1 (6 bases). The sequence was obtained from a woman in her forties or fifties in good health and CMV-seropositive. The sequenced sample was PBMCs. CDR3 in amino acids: CACSLGGGYGYTF. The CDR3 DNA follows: TGTGCCTGCAGCTTGGGAGGGGGCTATGGCTACACCTTC.